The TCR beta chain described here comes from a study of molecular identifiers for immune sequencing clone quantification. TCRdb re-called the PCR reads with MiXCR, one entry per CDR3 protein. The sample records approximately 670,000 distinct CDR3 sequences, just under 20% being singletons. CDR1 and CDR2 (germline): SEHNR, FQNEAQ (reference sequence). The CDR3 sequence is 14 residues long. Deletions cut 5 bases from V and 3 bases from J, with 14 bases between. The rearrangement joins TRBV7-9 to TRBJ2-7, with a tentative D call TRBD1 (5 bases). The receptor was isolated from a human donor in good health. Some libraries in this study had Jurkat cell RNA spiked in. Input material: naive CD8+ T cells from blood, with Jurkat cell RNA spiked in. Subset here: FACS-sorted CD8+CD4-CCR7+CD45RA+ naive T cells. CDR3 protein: CASSPWGRDYEQYF. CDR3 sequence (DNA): TGTGCCAGCAGCCCCTGGGGCAGGGACTACGAGCAGTACTTC. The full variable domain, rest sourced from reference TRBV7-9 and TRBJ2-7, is DTGVSQNPRHKITKRGQNVTFRCDPISEHNRLYWYRQTLGQGPEFLTYFQNEAQLEKSRLLSDRFSAERPKGSFSTLEIQRTEQGDSAMYLCASSPWGRDYEQYFGPGTRLTVT.